This record covers a single T cell receptor beta chain. The sample comes from a study of blood T cell repertoires in COVID-19. Donors in Cohort 3 counted as recovered after two negative PCRs, clearance, or symptom resolution. Repertoires were generated with immunoSEQ multiplex PCR, while TCRdb's copy carries only in-frame clones and drops some. Counted here are about 360,000 clones, 87% occurring once; the ten biggest clones make up approximately 1.2%. This CDR3 has 12 amino acids. V lost 2 bases to trimming and J lost 4 bases, with 5 bases between them. Germline values: CDR1 MGHDK, CDR2 SYGVNS. What was sequenced was PBMCs or T cells enriched from blood (not recorded which). This clonotype was obtained from a man between 25 and 39 years old who had recovered from COVID-19. The chain combines TRBV25-1 with TRBJ1-2, with unresolved D. The CDR3 here is CASSEQRYGYTF. The CDR3 bases are TGTGCCAGCAGTGAACAGCGCTATGGCTACACCTTC.